A single sample gave rise to the 9 T cell receptor beta chains below, sequenced in a study of T cells in Graves' hyperthyroidism and ophthalmopathy. It was RNA transcripts that yielded the amplified TCR beta CDR3 regions. The HTBI primer set was used in a first-round RT-PCR of the TCR CDR3. Using its own MiXCR run on the multiplex PCR reads, TCRdb lists one record per CDR3 protein. The profile shows 40,000 or so distinct CDR3 sequences, around 48% of them singletons. The sequencing sample was made of blood. These receptors were collected from a woman aged 45 to 65 with Graves' hyperthyroidism that later progressed to Graves' ophthalmopathy.

This rearrangement joins TRBV10-3 to TRBJ2-2; 14 nucleotides align to TRBD2. Germline loops: CDR1 ENHRY, CDR2 SYGVKD. CDR3 length: 16 residues. The junction had 2 bases not matched to a gene; V was cut back by 4 bases and J by 4 bases. CDR3 protein: CAISVTSGRGTGELFF. The CDR3 bases are TGTGCCATCAGTGTGACTAGCGGGAGGGGCACCGGGGAGCTGTTTTTT.

This clonotype was recorded at least ten times. This chain joins TRBV29-1 and TRBJ1-1; perhaps TRBD1 as D (5 bases). The CDR3 has 16 amino acids. The germline V gene has CDR1 SQVTM and CDR2 ANQGSEA. Trimming took off 6 bases at V and 7 bases at J, with 27 bases between the two ends. CDR3 DNA sequence: TGCAGCGTGGGTGGGGCCGAGAAGAAGGTTTATGTTGAAGCTTTCTTT. Residues: CSVGGAEKKVYVEAFF.

V usage is TRBV24-1 and J usage is TRBJ2-1; D gene unclear. Between the trimmed V and J ends, which lost 5 bases and 4 bases, there was a span of 20 bases. Per the germline V gene, CDR1 is KGHDR and CDR2 is SFDVKD. The CDR3 spans 17 residues. The CDR3 nucleotides are TGTGCCACCAGTGCCTGGGTGGCAAGGTTTGGGTACAATGAGCAGTTCTTC. This translates into CATSAWVARFGYNEQFF.

This clonotype was counted ten times or more. Being one base from a much bigger clone, this may be a read error. V is TRBV9 and J is TRBJ2-5, with 9 positions matching TRBD2. Germline CDR1 and CDR2: SGDLS and YYNGEE. This CDR3 is built from 13 residues. V lost 3 bases to trimming and J lost 7 bases; unmatched junction nucleotides: 4. In DNA, the CDR3 is TGTGCCAGCAGCGCTAGCGGGATAGGGACCCAGTACTTC. It is translated as CASSASGIGTQYF.

The V gene is TRBV5-1, the J gene TRBJ2-7; possibly TRBD1 or TRBD2 for D (6 bases each). This CDR3 has 14 amino acids. The V gene lost 0 bases and the J gene lost 7 bases, with 14 bases spanning the gap. Germline loops: CDR1 SGHRS, CDR2 YFSETQ. The CDR3 DNA reads TGCGCCAGCAGCTTGGACGTGAGGGGGACTGAGCAGTACTTC. It translates to CASSLDVRGTEQYF.

The chain combines TRBV5-4 with TRBJ1-2; D perhaps matches TRBD1 (5 bases). CDR3 length: 14 amino acids. V lost 6 bases, J lost 2 bases, and 14 bases lay in between. Germline loops: CDR1 SGHNT, CDR2 YYREEE (reference sequence). In DNA form, the CDR3 reads TGTGCCAGCACCCTTGACCAGGGAAACTATGGCTACACCTTC. Encoded protein: CASTLDQGNYGYTF.

This chain joins TRBV5-4 and TRBJ2-2, with 7 bases identical to TRBD1. CDR3 size: 15 residues. The V gene end was trimmed by 4 bases and the J gene end by 2 bases; junction bases not matched to a gene: 5. Germline V lookup: CDR1 SGHNT, CDR2 YYREEE (reference sequence). The CDR3, as DNA: TGTGCCAGCAGCAGGGGGCCGGGAAACACCGGGGAGCTGTTTTTT. Translated: CASSRGPGNTGELFF.

J is TRBJ1-2 and V is TRBV15; no firm D call. This CDR3 has 12 residues. The V end lost 5 bases, the J end lost 4 bases, and 8 bases lay between the germline ends. The germline V gene encodes CDR1 LNHNV and CDR2 YYDKDF (reference sequence). This CDR3 is CATSLNSYGYTF. CDR3 nucleotides: TGTGCCACCAGCTTGAATTCCTATGGCTACACCTTC.

Points on this clonotype: A read error may explain this, as a much larger clone is one base away. The J gene is TRBJ2-1, the V gene TRBV5-1, with 11 positions matching TRBD1. The CDR3 has 15 amino acids. Germline V gene lookup returns CDR1 SGHRS and CDR2 YFSETQ. The CDR3 DNA reads TGCGCCGGCAGCTTGGACAGGGGGCCCTACAATGAGCAGTTCTTC. This translates into CAGSLDRGPYNEQFF.